Listed here are 28 T cell receptor beta chains from one sample, sequenced in a study of OX40 agonist ivuxolimab in advanced cancers. Clones were read by immunoSEQ multiplex PCR, and TCRdb kept only the in-frame ones, dropping some. The sample consists of under 100,000 clones, approximately 81% of them appearing once. The source material was CD4+ or CD8+ T cells sorted from blood, sampled in a trial of the OX40 agonist ivuxolimab. Source of these receptors: an adult with an advanced solid tumor such as melanoma, head and neck, liver or kidney cancer.

V is TRBV5-1 and J is TRBJ1-1; D unclear. Germline CDR1 reads SGHRS; CDR2 reads YFSETQ. Trimming cost V 1 base and J 1 base, with 8 bases left between them. The CDR3 sequence is 14 residues long. CDR3 in DNA: TGCGCCAGCAGCTTGTACGCAGAGAACACTGAAGCTTTCTTT. Amino acids: CASSLYAENTEAFF.

The gene calls are TRBV5-1 and TRBJ1-1; TRBD1 might be the D (5 bases). V lost 0 bases to trimming and J lost 0 bases, with 9 bases between them. This CDR3 spans 15 amino acids. Germline CDR1 reads SGHRS; CDR2 reads YFSETQ. CDR3 loop: CASSLGGFMNTEAFF. The CDR3 DNA follows: TGCGCCAGCAGCTTGGGGGGGTTTATGAACACTGAAGCTTTCTTT.

This sequence joins TRBV6-5 and TRBJ1-1; no reliable D call. This CDR3 spans 14 amino acids. Germline CDR1 is MNHEY and CDR2 is SVGAGI. Trimming cost V 0 bases and J 3 bases, with 8 bases left between them. The CDR3 coding sequence is TGTGCCAGCAGTTACTCCTATCTTGACACTGAAGCTTTCTTT. Translation gives CASSYSYLDTEAFF.

The chain combines TRBV18 with TRBJ2-2; the D is unclear. The CDR3 totals 15 residues. CDR1 KGHSH and CDR2 LQKENI come from the germline V gene. The germline V and J ends were trimmed by 4 bases and 1 base, with 10 bases remaining between them. CDR3 in amino acids: CASSLTGENTGELFF. The CDR3 DNA reads as TGTGCCAGCTCACTCACGGGCGAGAACACCGGGGAGCTGTTTTTT. Full variable domain (rest looked up from reference TRBV18 and TRBJ2-2): NAGVMQNPRHLVRRRGQEARLRCSPMKGHSHVYWYRQLPEEGLKFMVYLQKENIIDESGMPKERFSAEFPKEGPSILRIQQVVRGDSAAYFCASSLTGENTGELFFGEGSRLTVL.

The J gene is TRBJ1-1, the V gene TRBV7-3; D is unclear. This CDR3 region has 14 residues. The V and J ends lost 3 bases and 5 bases respectively, with 13 bases between them. The germline V gene encodes CDR1 SGHTA and CDR2 FQGTGA. CDR3 nucleotides: TGTGCCAGCAGCTTGCTTGGTGTGGGGACTGAAGCTTTCTTT. Protein sequence: CASSLLGVGTEAFF.

This chain uses TRBV19 with TRBJ1-1, with D uncertain. This CDR3 is 17 amino acids long. Trimming pared 3 bases from V and 0 bases from J, leaving 17 bases between. The germline V gene encodes CDR1 LNHDA and CDR2 SQIVND (reference sequence). The CDR3 sequence is CASSIHFMGRMNTEAFF. The DNA for the CDR3 is TGTGCCAGTAGTATCCACTTCATGGGCCGCATGAACACTGAAGCTTTCTTT.

This chain links TRBV5-5 with TRBJ2-1; perhaps TRBD2 as D (6 bases). The CDR3 is 15 amino acids. The V gene lost 6 bases and the J gene lost 4 bases, with 17 bases spanning the gap. Germline V gene lookup returns CDR1 SGHKS and CDR2 YYEKEE (reference sequence). CDR3 sequence: CASIPAGGGYNEQFF. As DNA, the CDR3 is TGTGCCAGCATTCCGGCTGGAGGAGGGTACAATGAGCAGTTCTTC.

This rearrangement joins TRBV6-1 to TRBJ2-2; unclear D gene. Trimming shortened V by 7 bases and J by 2 bases, and 11 bases separated the two germline ends. CDR3 size: 14 residues. The germline CDR1 and CDR2 sequences are MNHNS and SASEGT. This CDR3 is CASISDGNTGELFF. The CDR3 region has the DNA TGTGCCAGCATTTCGGACGGAAACACCGGGGAGCTGTTTTTT.

This clone was seen only a few times. The rearrangement joins TRBV29-1 to TRBJ1-4, with 7 bases fitting TRBD1. The ends lost 6 bases at V and 2 bases at J; junction bases unmatched: 6. Germline CDR1 is SQVTM and CDR2 is ANQGSEA. This CDR3 spans 14 amino acids. CDR3 protein: CSVGTDGTNEKLFF. The CDR3 DNA is TGCAGCGTGGGGACAGACGGGACTAATGAAAAACTGTTTTTT.

The chain has TRBV7-3 and TRBJ2-5; the match to TRBD2 covers 9 bases. CDR3 length: 15 amino acids. Germline lookup yields CDR1 SGHTA and CDR2 FQGTGA. V lost 5 bases to trimming and J lost 0 bases; unmatched junction nucleotides: 4. In nucleotides, the CDR3 is TGTGCCAGCAGCCCGAGCGGGGGGTACCAAGAGACCCAGTACTTC. Translating gives CASSPSGGYQETQYF.

The chain links TRBV7-2 to TRBJ2-6; no clear D gene. The V end lost 1 base, the J end lost 2 bases, and 6 bases lay between the germline ends. This CDR3 has 15 residues. Germline V CDR1 and CDR2: SGHTA, FQGNSA. The CDR3: CASSLGGTGANVLTF. CDR3 coding DNA: TGTGCCAGCAGCTTAGGGGGAACTGGGGCCAACGTCCTGACTTTC.

This chain uses TRBV7-9 with TRBJ1-1; tentatively, D is TRBD1 (5 bases). Germline CDR1 and CDR2: SEHNR and FQNEAQ (reference sequence). The CDR3 runs 14 residues. The V gene lost 5 bases and the J gene lost 5 bases, with 15 bases spanning the gap. The CDR3 nucleotides read TGTGCCAGCAGCGAACAGACAGACTGGACTGAAGCTTTCTTT. The encoded protein is CASSEQTDWTEAFF.

This clone was recorded once. The chain combines TRBV2 with TRBJ1-4; D is ambiguous. V was clipped by 7 bases and J by 5 bases, with 11 bases between them. Germline V gives CDR1 SNHLY, CDR2 FYNNEI. The CDR3 has 13 amino acids. The CDR3 DNA reads as TGTGCCAGCAATAACGATCGCAATGAAAAACTGTTTTTT. It yields the protein CASNNDRNEKLFF.

This rearrangement joins TRBV7-2 to TRBJ2-1; perhaps TRBD2 as D (6 bases). This CDR3 is built from 13 residues. CDR1 and CDR2 from the germline V gene are SGHTA and FQGNSA. V dropped 2 bases and J dropped 7 bases, with 9 bases sitting between them. DNA of the CDR3: TGTGCCAGCAGCTTAATTGCGGGAAATGAGCAGTTCTTC. It codes for CASSLIAGNEQFF.

The CDR3 protein is CAWKMTGPYGYTF. The CDR3 DNA follows: TGTGCCTGGAAGATGACAGGGCCCTATGGCTACACCTTC. The rearrangement joins TRBV30 to TRBJ1-2; 7 bases are shared with TRBD1. The V gene end was trimmed by 4 bases and the J gene end by 4 bases; junction bases not matched to a gene: 6. CDR3 length equals 13 residues. CDR1 and CDR2 (germline): GTSNPN, SVGIG (reference sequence).

This clone was seen once. The J gene is TRBJ2-2, the V gene TRBV11-2; D remains ambiguous. The V end was cut by 1 base, the J end by 6 bases, with 12 bases between. The length of the CDR3 is 15 residues. Germline V lookup: CDR1 SGHAT, CDR2 FQNNGV. CDR3 sequence (DNA): TGTGCCAGCAGCTTAGGATTGCCGGAGTCCGGGGAGCTGTTTTTT. Amino acids: CASSLGLPESGELFF.

The rearrangement joins TRBV7-9 to TRBJ2-3; 16 positions match TRBD2. V shed 4 bases and J 1 base; nucleotides not matched to a gene: 8. Germline V gene sequence: CDR1 SEHNR, CDR2 FQNEAQ (reference sequence). This CDR3 is built from 19 residues. The CDR3 sequence: CASSSYGTSGRAGTDTQYF. The CDR3 DNA is TGTGCCAGCAGCTCTTACGGGACTAGCGGGAGGGCGGGCACAGATACGCAGTATTTT.

Concerning this clone itself: Its ends do not fully match the called genes, so a read error is possible. The chain couples TRBV6-6 to TRBJ1-2; D gene uncertain. The CDR3 is 11 residues long. Germline CDR1 reads MNHNY; CDR2 reads SVGAGI (reference sequence). The CDR3 spells CTSSQMGGYTF. The CDR3 coding sequence is TGTACCAGCAGTCAGATGGGGGGCTACACCTTC.

The V call is TRBV7-2, the J call TRBJ2-1; no clear D. Trimming removed 5 bases at V and 5 bases at J, with 10 bases between. The length of the CDR3 is 13 residues. Germline CDR1 SGHTA, CDR2 FQGNSA. The CDR3 sequence: CASSPNSDNEQFF. CDR3 sequence (DNA): TGTGCCAGCAGCCCTAACTCAGACAATGAGCAGTTCTTC.

Remarks on this clone: This sample includes further DNA sequences coding for the same CDR3. The chain joins TRBV9 to TRBJ2-3; a weak D match, TRBD2 (5 bases). With 4 bases removed from V and 3 bases from J, the gap between germline ends came to 27 bases. This CDR3 spans 19 amino acids. The germline V gene has CDR1 SGDLS and CDR2 YYNGEE. The CDR3 DNA reads TGTGCCAGCAGCCAGAGCCTCGGGATTTTACTTAGTGGTACAGATACGCAGTATTTT. This encodes CASSQSLGILLSGTDTQYF.

V and J are TRBV7-9 and TRBJ1-3; D remains ambiguous. Germline assignment: CDR1 SEHNR and CDR2 FQNEAQ (reference sequence). With 3 bases removed from V and 5 bases from J, the gap between germline ends came to 5 bases. The CDR3 loop spans 12 amino acids. CDR3 sequence (DNA): TGTGCCAGCAGCTTTGACCGAAACACCATATATTTT. This encodes CASSFDRNTIYF. Full variable domain (remainder filled in from reference TRBV7-9 and TRBJ1-3): DTGVSQNPRHKITKRGQNVTFRCDPISEHNRLYWYRQTLGQGPEFLTYFQNEAQLEKSRLLSDRFSAERPKGSFSTLEIQRTEQGDSAMYLCASSFDRNTIYFGEGSWLTVV.

The chain uses TRBV9 and TRBJ1-3; tentative D call: TRBD1 (5 bases). The CDR3 spans 15 residues. Germline-derived CDR1 and CDR2 are SGDLS and YYNGEE. Trimming took 4 bases from V and 2 from J, leaving 13 bases between them. CDR3 DNA: TGTGCCAGCAGCCCACATGCGGGGGCTGGAAACACCATATATTTT. Protein sequence: CASSPHAGAGNTIYF.

Here the CDR3 DNA reads TGTGCCAGCAGTGAAGCGCCTAGCACTAGCACAGATACGCAGTATTTT. Translating gives CASSEAPSTSTDTQYF. This chain connects TRBV2 to TRBJ2-3, with D possibly being TRBD2 (5 bases). The CDR3 runs 16 residues. CDR1 is SNHLY, CDR2 FYNNEI, per germline. Trimming took off 0 bases at V and 0 bases at J, with 10 bases between the two ends. Together with reference TRBV2 and TRBJ2-3, the CDR3 gives the full variable domain: EPEVTQTPSHQVTQMGQEVILRCVPISNHLYFYWYRQILGQKVEFLVSFYNNEISEKSEIFDDQFSVERPDGSNFTLKIRSTKLEDSAMYFCASSEAPSTSTDTQYFGPGTRLTVL.

The gene calls are TRBV5-5 and TRBJ2-1; D gene ambiguous. The CDR3 has 15 amino acids. Germline CDR1 and CDR2: SGHKS and YYEKEE (reference sequence). Trimming shortened V by 4 bases and J by 0 bases, and 11 bases separated the two germline ends. The CDR3 loop reads CASSISWSSYNEQFF. The CDR3 DNA reads TGTGCCAGCAGCATAAGTTGGAGCTCCTACAATGAGCAGTTCTTC.

This chain connects TRBV18 to TRBJ2-3; TRBD2 might be the D (5 bases). With 6 bases removed from V and 2 bases from J, the gap between germline ends came to 9 bases. The germline CDR1 and CDR2 sequences are KGHSH and LQKENI. The CDR3 has 13 residues. CDR3 residues: CASSPGNTDTQYF. As DNA, the CDR3 is TGTGCCAGCTCTCCGGGGAACACAGATACGCAGTATTTT.

The chain carries TRBV6-5 and TRBJ1-2; 8 bases match TRBD1. The CDR3 loop spans 15 amino acids. Germline values: CDR1 MNHEY, CDR2 SVGAGI. J lost 2 bases, V lost 2 bases, and 4 bases had no gene match. The CDR3 loop reads CASSYDRGTNYGYTF. The CDR3 DNA is TGTGCCAGCAGTTACGACAGGGGTACGAACTATGGCTACACCTTC.

This clone was seen once. The CDR3 DNA reads TGTGCCAGCAGGGTCCGCCGGGACCACCCCTACGAGCAGTACTTC. This translates into CASRVRRDHPYEQYF. The rearrangement uses TRBV27 and TRBJ2-7, with D possibly called TRBD1 or TRBD2 (5 bases each). The V and J ends lost 6 bases and 2 bases respectively, with 17 bases between them. The germline CDR1 and CDR2 sequences are MNHEY and SMNVEV (reference sequence). The CDR3 runs 15 residues.

J is TRBJ1-2 and V is TRBV19; D is possibly TRBD1 (5 bases). The CDR3 runs 14 residues. Germline loops: CDR1 LNHDA, CDR2 SQIVND (reference sequence). V gave up 3 bases and J gave up 8 bases, with 16 bases separating them. CDR3 sequence reads: CASSIGQGSAGYTF. The DNA of the CDR3 is TGTGCCAGTAGTATCGGGCAGGGATCAGCCGGCTACACCTTC.